The sequence of this T cell receptor beta chain was determined in a study of beta chain features in type 1 diabetes. Study-wide findings and caveats: Naive, central memory and Treg TCRB repertoires appeared more alike in patients than in healthy donors. Patients with Type 1 diabetes showed moderately but significantly shorter TCRB CDR3s in all four CD4+ subsets.

One heparinised blood draw, averaging roughly 110 mL, came from each donor. This clone was counted a few times. Its antigen remains unknown. All of the isolated RNA was reverse transcribed, so expressed TCRB transcripts were sequenced. Naive, central memory and regulatory T cell samples averaged about 3.57 million immunoSEQ reads each. Clones were read by immunoSEQ multiplex PCR, and TCRdb kept only the in-frame ones, dropping some. Of about 180,000 clones in the sample, approximately 8% were seen once. Sequenced material: central memory CD4+ T cells from blood. The origin of this receptor is a man between 18 and 29 years old with type 1 diabetes.

CDR3 sequence reads: CASSMEVLADTQYF. The CDR3 DNA is TGTGCCAGCAGCATGGAGGTTTTGGCAGATACGCAGTATTTT. This chain connects TRBV9 to TRBJ2-3; possibly TRBD2 for D (5 bases). This CDR3 has 14 amino acids. Per the germline V gene, CDR1 is SGDLS and CDR2 is YYNGEE. V lost 4 bases to trimming and J lost 4 bases, with 13 bases between them.